Sequencing of this T cell receptor (beta chain) was carried out in a study of blood T cell repertoires in COVID-19 (dated by TCRdb to 2020 to 2021). With respect to the entire study: Collaborator samples came from the United States, Italy and Spain and covered acute and convalescent phases of COVID-19. The prospective study material was composed of cDNA or gDNA derived from T cells, B-cell-depleted T cells, or PBMCs. Deeply sampled blood TCRbeta repertoires from subjects exposed to, actively infected with, or recovered from COVID-19 were included in the dataset. A freely available public database, intended as a resource for researchers studying the immune response to SARS-CoV-2, is where the repertoires were released. The samples were drawn from the first 160 participants of the ongoing ImmuneRACE study and from 1,254 subjects provided by 6 global collaborators. The sample metadata nearly always contained a de-identified subject ID, COVID-19 status, age in years and sex. Where available, HLA class I and class II types were taken from metadata supplied by the sample provider and were not determined by assay-based typing. The research as a whole found: Clinical and demographic metadata were provided uncurated, with the amount varying by source and participant.

Whole blood was collected in K2EDTA tubes by collaborating institutions according to the institutions' own protocols. For TCRbeta analysis, collaborators shipped samples in one of three forms: frozen whole blood, isolated PBMCs, or DNA extracted from either of those sample types. The germline V gene gives CDR1 as SNHLY and CDR2 as FYNNEI. V ends up 8 bases short and J 2 bases short, with an unmatched junction base count of 7. Spanning cysteine to phenylalanine, the CDR3 consists of 14 amino acids. The entry retains the CDR3 DNA only, 42 bases that are in frame from base 1. TCRbeta CDR3 regions were amplified from genomic DNA by means of the immunoSEQ Assay, a bias-controlled multiplex PCR. Processing in the source paper ran as follows. The number of nucleated cells in each sample was estimated from the amplification of reference gene primers within the assay. To quantify the absolute abundance of each unique TCRbeta CDR3 rearrangement, sequence reads were collapsed and filtered. For each sample, productive Simpson clonality was calculated as the square root of Simpson's diversity index across productive rearrangements. This is the immuneACCESS table as TCRdb keeps it, with only in-frame sequences that have V and J called. A part of the clones is gone; compared with another copy, unresolved V genes explain less than half, and the rest is unexplained. The V and J calls and clone size were taken over from that table, and D and trimming were inferred from the DNA. The sample records a few hundred thousand clones, 83% of which are singletons. The ten most abundant clones make up 7.4% of the sample.

As for this clone: No cognate antigen has been identified for it. No base-level quality is on record; no much larger clone is a single base apart.

This TCR was sampled from a woman aged 45-59 years with acute or convalescent COVID-19. Material for sequencing was peripheral blood. The sequence joins TRBV2 to TRBJ2-7, and 9 bases in between align with TRBD1. Here is the DNA: TGTGCCAGCGGCAAGGACAGGGGACCCTACGAGCAGTACTTC. It is translated as CASGKDRGPYEQYF.